These 6 T cell receptor beta chains share one sample of origin, sequenced in a study of CD8 T cells in Susac syndrome. cDNA came from approximately 0.5 to 1 ug RNA primed by random hexamers. TCRdb reprocessed the immunoSEQ multiplex PCR reads via MiXCR and lists one record per CDR3 protein. In the table there are more than 85,000 distinct CDR3 sequences, 96% of which are singletons. The specimen was CD4+ T cells from PBMCs. The receptors stem from a human donor in good health.

V and J are TRBV29-1 and TRBJ2-5; maybe TRBD1 (5 bases). The CDR3 length is 13 residues. Looked up from germline, CDR1 is SQVTM and CDR2 is ANQGSEA. Trimming removed 2 bases at V and 2 bases at J, with 9 bases between. In nucleotides, the CDR3 is TGCAGCGTTGAAAGGGGTCTGCAAGAGACCCAGTACTTC. This codes for CSVERGLQETQYF.

The CDR3 bases are TGCGCCAGCAGCGGCCTCGGGGCTAGAGGAGGGCAAGAGACCCAGTACTTC. It encodes CASSGLGARGGQETQYF. The genes are TRBV5-1 and TRBJ2-5, with D tentatively TRBD2 (6 bases). The CDR3 loop spans 17 amino acids. Trimming pared 4 bases from V and 2 bases from J, leaving 21 bases between. The germline CDR1 and CDR2 sequences are SGHRS and YFSETQ.

Only one count was recorded for this clonotype. This chain links TRBV5-4 with TRBJ2-3; no definite D call. The CDR3 is 13 residues long. The V and J ends lost 2 bases and 4 bases respectively, with 8 bases between them. Germline CDR1 and CDR2: SGHNT and YYREEE (reference sequence). Here the CDR3 DNA reads TGTGCCAGCAGCTTCCCCGAGGCAGATACGCAGTATTTT. Protein: CASSFPEADTQYF.

This sequence joins TRBV2 and TRBJ2-4, with 9 bases that match TRBD1. Trimming took 8 bases from V and 2 from J; bases not matched to a gene: 7. CDR3 size: 15 residues. CDR1 is SNHLY, CDR2 FYNNEI, per germline. The CDR3 sequence: CASELGTGTKNIQYF. CDR3 nucleotide sequence: TGTGCCAGCGAGCTCGGGACAGGGACCAAAAACATTCAGTACTTC.

J is TRBJ2-5 and V is TRBV30; D unclear. Trimming removed 0 bases from V and 2 bases from J, with 10 bases in between. The CDR3 sequence is 14 residues long. Germline V gene data show CDR1 as GTSNPN and CDR2 as SVGIG (reference sequence). The DNA for the CDR3 is TGTGCCTGGAGTGTTATGGGCGCACAAGAGACCCAGTACTTC. Translated: CAWSVMGAQETQYF.

The chain recombines TRBV2 with TRBJ1-2, with 10 bases aligning to TRBD1. V shed 7 bases and J 1 base; nucleotides not matched to a gene: 9. CDR3 size: 16 residues. Germline CDR1 reads SNHLY; CDR2 reads FYNNEI. The DNA of the CDR3 is TGTGCCAGCATTCGAAGGTGGGACAGGGGTAACTATGGCTACACCTTC. Translated, it gives CASIRRWDRGNYGYTF.